The present T cell receptor (beta chain) was sequenced within a study of blood T cell repertoires in COVID-19. Clones were read by immunoSEQ multiplex PCR, and TCRdb kept only the in-frame ones, dropping some. Of 150,000 to 200,000 clones in the sample, approximately 85% were seen once. V shed 0 bases and J 5 bases; nucleotides not matched to a gene: 2. Germline lookup yields CDR1 SGHRS and CDR2 YFSETQ. The CDR3 covers 15 residues. The sequence came from a woman aged 55-70 years with acute or convalescent COVID-19. The gene calls are TRBV5-1 and TRBJ2-5; 12 bases are a match to TRBD2. Sequenced input: peripheral blood. The CDR3 nucleotides read TGCGCCAGCAGCTTGGGGACTAGCGGGACGGAGACCCAGTACTTC. This translates into CASSLGTSGTETQYF.